This paragraph reports one T cell receptor beta chain. Its antigen is as yet unknown. Trimming took 2 bases from V and 3 from J, leaving 12 bases between them. Germline lookup yields CDR1 SGHDT and CDR2 YYEEEE. The CDR3 has 15 residues. The sample belongs to a study of T cell clonotyping in hematopoietic cell transplantation. Libraries were prepared by immunoSEQ multiplex PCR; TCRdb keeps only in-frame clonotypes and omits some of them. The data contain about 8,400 clones, about 89% of them seen just once; the ten biggest clones take up approximately 4.5%. General observations from the study: Pathologically expanded recipient clonotypes increased progressively from day 30 to day 180 as diversity fell.

The clonotype was recovered from a male patient aged 60 to 75 who had an allogeneic stem cell transplant from a related donor, so the T cells may come from the graft donor. Some clones in this sample may be carry-over from other donors' samples. The source material was peripheral blood mononuclear cells, sampled at the time of graft-versus-host disease after allogeneic stem cell transplant. The rearrangement links TRBV5-6 to TRBJ1-5; no reliable D call. CDR3 loop: CASSFGRANNQPQHF. The CDR3 DNA reads TGTGCCAGCAGCTTCGGGCGGGCTAACAATCAGCCCCAGCATTTT. Full variable domain (rest looked up from reference TRBV5-6 and TRBJ1-5): DAGVTQSPTHLIKTRGQQVTLRCSPKSGHDTVSWYQQALGQGPQFIFQYYEEEERQRGNFPDRFSGHQFPNYSSELNVNALLLGDSALYLCASSFGRANNQPQHFGDGTRLSIL.